This T cell receptor beta chain was identified in a study of shared clonotypes between healthy human individuals. Broader study findings: Sampling was confined to blood; repertoires within tissues likely differ.

Here immunoSEQ multiplex PCR was the method, and the copy in TCRdb shows in-frame clones only, minus some. The table lists under 600,000 clones, 70% to 80% of them singletons. The CDR3 has 15 amino acids. V was cut by 3 bases and J by 8 bases, with 17 bases left in between. The germline CDR1 and CDR2 sequences are SGHTA and FQGNSA. This clone has just a few counts. Its antigen remains unknown. The TCR originated in a woman aged 40-49 years in good health. Some clones in this sample may be carry-over from other donors' samples. Sequencing was carried out using PBMCs. This chain connects TRBV7-2 to TRBJ2-1; D not certain. In DNA form, the CDR3 reads TGTGCCAGCAGCTTCGACTCACCTCGGAAATATGAGCAGTTCTTC. Amino acids: CASSFDSPRKYEQFF.